This entry features one T cell receptor beta chain sequence. There is no known antigen for this receptor. No much larger clone exists at a distance of one base, and base qualities are not known. This record comes from a study of blood T cell repertoires in COVID-19 (dated by TCRdb to between 2020 and 2021). With regard to the full study: Samples from collaborators originated in the United States, Italy and Spain and spanned both the acute and convalescent phases of COVID-19. Where available, HLA class I and class II types were obtained from metadata supplied by the sample provider rather than from assay-based typing. The samples were drawn from the first 160 participants of the ongoing ImmuneRACE study and from roughly 1,300 subjects provided by 6 global collaborators. The material from the prospective study consisted of cDNA or gDNA derived from T cells, B-cell-depleted T cells, or PBMCs. Deeply sampled blood TCRbeta repertoires from subjects exposed to, actively infected with, or recovered from COVID-19 were included in the dataset. The repertoires were released in a freely available public database meant as a resource for research on the immune response to SARS-CoV-2. Sample metadata almost always included a de-identified subject ID, COVID-19 status, age in years and sex.

TCRbeta CDR3 regions were amplified from genomic DNA using the immunoSEQ Assay, a bias-controlled multiplex PCR. The study's own analysis went as follows. The number of nucleated cells in each sample was estimated from the amplification of reference gene primers within the assay. To quantify the absolute abundance of each unique TCRbeta CDR3 rearrangement, sequence reads were collapsed and filtered. For each sample, productive Simpson clonality was calculated by taking the square root of Simpson's diversity index across productive rearrangements. The clones in this table, taken by TCRdb from immuneACCESS, are in-frame only. Not every clone is retained; where verified, under half of the shortfall comes from an unresolved V gene, and the cause of the rest is unknown. V, J and clone size were drawn from that table, and D and trimming were deduced from the DNA. The sample includes about 140,000 clones, with 80% observed a single time. 3.5% of the sample comes from the top ten.

CDR1 and CDR2, looked up from the germline V gene, are SGHVS and FQNEAQ. The CDR3 holds 15 amino acids from the cysteine to the phenylalanine. Only the CDR3 part of the read is kept: 45 bases, read in frame from the first base. Trimming removed 3 bases from V and 3 bases from J; the gene matches leave 4 bases unexplained. Another Seattle source contributed samples from volunteer blood donors who had recovered from COVID-19. Whole blood was collected in K2EDTA tubes by collaborating institutions according to the institutions' own protocols. For TCRbeta analysis, collaborators shipped samples as frozen whole blood, isolated PBMCs, or DNA extracted from either of those sample types. Points the paper makes about the study in general: How much clinical and demographic metadata was included differed by source and by participant, and the metadata was provided uncurated.

The sample consisted of peripheral blood. The chain is encoded by TRBV7-8 joined to TRBJ2-1; 8 middle bases align to TRBD2. The receptor comes from a man in his 70s who had recovered from COVID-19. The DNA reads TGTGCCAGCAGCTTTAATAGCGGGAACTACAATGAGCAGTTCTTC. The resulting protein is CASSFNSGNYNEQFF.